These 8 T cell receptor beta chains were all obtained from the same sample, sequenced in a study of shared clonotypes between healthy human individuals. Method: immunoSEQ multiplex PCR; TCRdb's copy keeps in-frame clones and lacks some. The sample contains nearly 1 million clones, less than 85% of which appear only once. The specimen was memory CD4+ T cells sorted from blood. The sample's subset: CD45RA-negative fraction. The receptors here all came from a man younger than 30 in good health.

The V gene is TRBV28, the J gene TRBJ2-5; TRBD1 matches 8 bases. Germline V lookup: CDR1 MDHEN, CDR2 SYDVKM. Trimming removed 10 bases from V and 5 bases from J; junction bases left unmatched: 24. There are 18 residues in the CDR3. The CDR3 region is CATFYGQGARSGWETQYF. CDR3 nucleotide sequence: TGTGCCACCTTCTATGGACAGGGAGCCCGGTCCGGGTGGGAGACCCAGTACTTC. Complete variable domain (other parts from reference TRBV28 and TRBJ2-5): DVKVTQSSRYLVKRTGEKVFLECVQDMDHENMFWYRQDPGLGLRLIYFSYDVKMKEKGDIPEGYSVSREKKERFSLILESASTNQTSMYLCATFYGQGARSGWETQYFGPGTRLLVL.

The CDR3 DNA is TGTGCCACTAGTAGCGCGACAGGGGGCTATGGCTACACCTTC. It specifies CATSSATGGYGYTF. The chain employs TRBV27 and TRBJ1-2, with TRBD1 matching over 9 bases. In germline, CDR1 is MNHEY, CDR2 SMNVEV (reference sequence). The junction had 10 bases not matched to a gene; V was cut back by 10 bases and J by 4 bases. This CDR3 spans 14 amino acids.

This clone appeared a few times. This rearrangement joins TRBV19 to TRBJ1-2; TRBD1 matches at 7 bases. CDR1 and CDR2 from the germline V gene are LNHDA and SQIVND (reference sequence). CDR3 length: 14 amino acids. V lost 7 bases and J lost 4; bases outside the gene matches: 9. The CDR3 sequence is CASIDNRGVYGYTF. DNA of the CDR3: TGTGCCAGTATTGACAACAGGGGTGTCTATGGCTACACCTTC.

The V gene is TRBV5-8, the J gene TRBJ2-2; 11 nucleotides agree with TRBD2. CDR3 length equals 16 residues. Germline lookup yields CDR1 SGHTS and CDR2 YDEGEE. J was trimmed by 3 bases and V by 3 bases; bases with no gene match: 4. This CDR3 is CASSWSSGRDTGELFF. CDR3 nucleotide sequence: TGTGCCAGCAGCTGGAGTAGCGGGAGGGACACCGGGGAGCTGTTTTTT.

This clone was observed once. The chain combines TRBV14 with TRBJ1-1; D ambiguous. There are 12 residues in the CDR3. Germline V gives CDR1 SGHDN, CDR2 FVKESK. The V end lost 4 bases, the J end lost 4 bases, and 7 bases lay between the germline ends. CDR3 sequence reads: CASSPEATEAFF. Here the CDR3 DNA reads TGTGCCAGCAGCCCTGAAGCCACTGAAGCTTTCTTT.

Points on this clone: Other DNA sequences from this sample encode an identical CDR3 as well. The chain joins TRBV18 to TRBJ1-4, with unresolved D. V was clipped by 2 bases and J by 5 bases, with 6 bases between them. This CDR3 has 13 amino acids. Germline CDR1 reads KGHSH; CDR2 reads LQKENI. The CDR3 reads CASSPGLNEKLFF. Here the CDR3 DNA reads TGTGCCAGCTCACCAGGGTTGAATGAAAAACTGTTTTTT.

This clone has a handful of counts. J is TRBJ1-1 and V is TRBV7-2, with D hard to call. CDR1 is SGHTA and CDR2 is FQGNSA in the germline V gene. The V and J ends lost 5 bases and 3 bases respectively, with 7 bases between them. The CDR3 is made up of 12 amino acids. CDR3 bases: TGTGCCAGCAGCGTACGGGACACTGAAGCTTTCTTT. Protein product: CASSVRDTEAFF.

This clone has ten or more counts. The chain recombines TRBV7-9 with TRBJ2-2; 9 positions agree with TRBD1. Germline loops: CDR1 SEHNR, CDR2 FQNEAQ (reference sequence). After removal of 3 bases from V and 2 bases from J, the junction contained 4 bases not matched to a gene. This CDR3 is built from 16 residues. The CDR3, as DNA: TGTGCCAGCAGCTTGGGACAGGGCGTCAACACCGGGGAGCTGTTTTTT. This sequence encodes CASSLGQGVNTGELFF.